These 25 T cell receptor beta chains originate from one sample sequenced in a study of T cells in Graves' hyperthyroidism and ophthalmopathy. From RNA transcripts, TCR beta CDR3 regions were amplified. Primed by the HTBI set, a first-round RT-PCR was run on the TCR CDR3. MiXCR was run by TCRdb on the multiplex PCR reads, yielding one entry per CDR3 protein. The sample lists about 520,000 distinct CDR3 sequences, more than 20% occurring once. Sequencing was carried out using blood. Receptors originate from a man between 18 and 29 years old with Graves' hyperthyroidism.

The rearrangement joins TRBV3-1 to TRBJ1-2; D not resolved. CDR3 length: 13 amino acids. Germline CDR1 and CDR2: LGHDT and YNNKEL (reference sequence). V lost 7 bases and J 2 bases, leaving 11 bases between the germline ends. For the CDR3, the DNA is TGTGCCAGCACCCTAGCAGAGAACTATGGCTACACCTTC. This encodes CASTLAENYGYTF.

This clonotype was counted many times. The chain uses TRBV19 and TRBJ1-1, with D maybe TRBD1 (5 bases). The CDR3 loop spans 12 amino acids. Per the germline V gene, CDR1 is LNHDA and CDR2 is SQIVND (reference sequence). V was shortened by 7 bases and J by 6 bases, with 12 bases between the two germline ends. CDR3 bases: TGTGCCAGTAACTTAGGGGTGGCTGAAGCTTTCTTT. The encoded protein is CASNLGVAEAFF.

The V gene is TRBV12-3 or TRBV12-4, the J gene TRBJ1-2; 7 nucleotides match TRBD1. There are 15 residues in the CDR3. V dropped 3 bases and J dropped 8; count of bases not matched to a gene: 12. CDR3 sequence (DNA): TGTGCCAGCAGTTTCAGGGGGAACAAAGGCAGGGGCTACACCTTC. It encodes CASSFRGNKGRGYTF.

A remark on this clonotype: This may be a read error, as it is one base from a much larger clone. The rearrangement links TRBV6-1 to TRBJ2-5, with 7 bases matching TRBD2. CDR3 length: 16 amino acids. Germline V gene lookup returns CDR1 MNHNS and CDR2 SASEGT. Germline trimming cut 7 bases from V and 2 bases from J; bases unmatched to any gene: 13. The CDR3 DNA follows: TGTGCCAGCATTCGGGGACTATCGGGGGGTCAAGAGACCCAGTACTTC. Its translation: CASIRGLSGGQETQYF.

This clonotype was counted at least ten times. This chain uses TRBV6-5 with TRBJ2-7; the D is unclear. V was pared by 2 bases and J by 3 bases, with 11 bases between. CDR3 size: 14 residues. The V gene's germline CDR1 is MNHEY and CDR2 SVGAGI. The CDR3 DNA follows: TGTGCCAGCAGTTACAGGTGGCCCCTCTACGAGCAGTACTTC. Translated: CASSYRWPLYEQYF.

This clonotype was seen repeatedly, ten times or more. The chain carries TRBV28 and TRBJ1-5; maybe TRBD1 (5 bases). From germline, CDR1 is MDHEN and CDR2 SYDVKM. Deletions cut 3 bases from V and 4 bases from J, with 7 bases between. This CDR3 has 13 amino acids. In DNA, the CDR3 is TGTGCCAGCAGTTTGCCAGGGAATCAGCCCCAGCATTTT. This gives the protein CASSLPGNQPQHF.

The table lists this clonotype with a few counts. V gene TRBV5-1 combines with J gene TRBJ2-2; D perhaps matches TRBD1 (6 bases). Germline V gene sequence: CDR1 SGHRS, CDR2 YFSETQ. V shed 1 base and J shed 4 bases, with 8 bases lying between them. The CDR3 extends over 14 amino acids. In DNA form, the CDR3 reads TGCGCCAGCAGCTTGCTGGACAGCACCGGGGAGCTGTTTTTT. The encoded protein is CASSLLDSTGELFF. Full variable domain (remainder filled in from reference TRBV5-1 and TRBJ2-2): KAGVTQTPRYLIKTRGQQVTLSCSPISGHRSVSWYQQTPGQGLQFLFEYFSETQRNKGNFPGRFSGRQFSNSRSEMNVSTLELGDSALYLCASSLLDSTGELFFGEGSRLTVL.

This clonotype was seen repeatedly, ten times or more. The rearrangement uses TRBV24-1 and TRBJ1-2; D perhaps matches TRBD1 (5 bases). CDR1 is KGHDR and CDR2 is SFDVKD in the germline V gene. Trimming shortened V by 1 base and J by 8 bases, and 34 bases separated the two germline ends. The CDR3 consists of 21 residues. CDR3 sequence: CATSDFEAGGATGLRKEGYTF. CDR3 sequence (DNA): TGTGCCACCAGTGATTTTGAAGCCGGAGGAGCCACGGGACTCCGGAAAGAAGGCTACACCTTC.

The chain recombines TRBV7-2 with TRBJ1-1, with 7 bases lining up with TRBD1. J was trimmed by 1 base and V by 5 bases; bases with no gene match: 4. This CDR3 spans 14 amino acids. Per germline, CDR1 SGHTA and CDR2 FQGNSA. The CDR3 loop is CASSRDRQNTEAFF. In DNA, the CDR3 is TGTGCCAGCAGCCGGGACAGACAGAACACTGAAGCTTTCTTT.

In this sample, this clonotype turned up many times. The chain couples TRBV2 to TRBJ2-7, with D tentatively TRBD2 (5 bases). The germline gives CDR1 SNHLY, CDR2 FYNNEI. The CDR3 has 15 residues. Trimming pared 2 bases from V and 1 base from J, leaving 12 bases between. The CDR3 sequence is CASSERGWGSYEQYF. The DNA for the CDR3 is TGTGCCAGCAGTGAAAGAGGGTGGGGATCCTACGAGCAGTACTTC.

This clonotype was observed a few times. The chain joins TRBV13 to TRBJ2-5; tentatively, D is TRBD1 (5 bases). The CDR3 length is 14 residues. Deletions cut 5 bases from V and 3 bases from J, with 13 bases between. CDR1 and CDR2 from the germline V gene are PRHDT and FYEKMQ (reference sequence). The CDR3 loop is CASSHSRAEETQYF. CDR3 nucleotide sequence: TGTGCCAGCAGCCATTCCAGGGCAGAAGAGACCCAGTACTTC.

This clonotype was observed many times. This chain joins TRBV5-1 and TRBJ2-7, with a possible D match to TRBD2 (7 bases). The CDR3 runs 16 residues. V gave up 4 bases and J gave up 0 bases, with 17 bases separating them. Germline CDR1 SGHRS, CDR2 YFSETQ. The DNA for the CDR3 is TGCGCCAGCAGCCCTGGCGGGGGCGGGGGCTCCTACGAGCAGTACTTC. Amino acids: CASSPGGGGGSYEQYF.

This sequence joins TRBV20-1 and TRBJ2-5, with a tentative D call TRBD2 (7 bases). Germline CDR1 reads DFQATT; CDR2 reads SNEGSKA (reference sequence). Trimming stripped 2 bases from V and 3 bases from J, with 13 bases between. CDR3 size: 14 residues. In DNA, the CDR3 is TGCAGTGCTAGAAACAGGGACTATGAAGAGACCCAGTACTTC. Translated, it gives CSARNRDYEETQYF.

This clonotype was counted at least ten times. The chain recombines TRBV6-5 with TRBJ1-5; D gene unclear. The V and J ends lost 7 bases and 1 base respectively, with 17 bases between them. Per the germline V gene, CDR1 is MNHEY and CDR2 is SVGAGI. This CDR3 is 16 amino acids long. The CDR3: CASMAEVILSNQPQHF. The DNA for the CDR3 is TGTGCCAGCATGGCTGAGGTGATATTGAGCAATCAGCCCCAGCATTTT.

This clonotype has a count of ten or more. The rearrangement links TRBV6-5 to TRBJ2-5; D gene uncertain. The V end was cut by 8 bases, the J end by 2 bases, with 15 bases between. The CDR3 spans 14 residues. Germline-derived CDR1 and CDR2 are MNHEY and SVGAGI. The CDR3 loop is CASDRPGRQETQYF. As DNA, the CDR3 is TGTGCCAGCGACCGACCGGGCAGGCAAGAGACCCAGTACTTC.

V gene TRBV6-2 or TRBV6-3 combines with J gene TRBJ2-5; no reliable D call. CDR1 MNHEY and CDR2 SVGEGT come from the germline V gene. Trimming removed 4 bases at V and 5 bases at J, with 8 bases between. The CDR3 spans 12 residues. The CDR3 reads CASSWVGETQYF. Here the CDR3 DNA reads TGTGCCAGCAGTTGGGTCGGGGAGACCCAGTACTTC.

This clonotype was observed at least ten times. The rearrangement uses TRBV12-5 and TRBJ1-2; D might be TRBD1 (6 bases). The CDR3 is 14 residues long. Trimming took 1 base from V and 0 from J, leaving 6 bases between them. In germline, CDR1 is LGHNT, CDR2 FRNRAP. The CDR3 DNA reads TGTGCTAGTGGTTTGGCAGGGGCTAACTATGGCTACACCTTC. This codes for CASGLAGANYGYTF.

This sequence joins TRBV6-1 and TRBJ2-2; 7 nucleotides line up with TRBD1. Germline V gene lookup returns CDR1 MNHNS and CDR2 SASEGT. V dropped 6 bases and J dropped 5; count of bases not matched to a gene: 6. The CDR3 totals 14 residues. The CDR3 DNA follows: TGTGCCAGCAGCCCAGGGGGAGAAACCGGGGAGCTGTTTTTT. Protein product: CASSPGGETGELFF.

This clonotype has at least ten counts. The CDR3 sequence is CSAREGLNYQPQHF. Written as DNA, the CDR3 is TGCAGTGCTAGAGAAGGGTTGAATTATCAGCCCCAGCATTTT. This sequence joins TRBV20-1 and TRBJ1-5; no clear D. This CDR3 has 14 amino acids. The germline CDR1 and CDR2 sequences are DFQATT and SNEGSKA (reference sequence). The V end lost 0 bases, the J end lost 5 bases, and 11 bases lay between the germline ends.

The rearrangement uses TRBV15 and TRBJ1-2; D gene ambiguous. Germline CDR1 is LNHNV and CDR2 is YYDKDF (reference sequence). The CDR3 sequence is 13 residues long. Between the trimmed V and J ends, which lost 1 base and 6 bases, there was a span of 9 bases. For the CDR3, the DNA is TGTGCCACCAGCAGAGGGGAAACGGATGGCTACACCTTC. Amino acids: CATSRGETDGYTF.

This clonotype was seen repeatedly, ten times or more. A read error may be the cause here, since a much bigger clone is one base away. V usage is TRBV12-3 or TRBV12-4 and J usage is TRBJ1-2, with a possible D match to TRBD1 (6 bases). The CDR3 loop spans 13 amino acids. Trimming pared 6 bases from V and 4 bases from J, leaving 12 bases between. CDR3 region: CASSSRGSYGYTF. DNA for the CDR3: TGTGCCAGCAGCTCCAGGGGCAGCTATGGCTACACCTTC.

This clonotype was seen many times. The V and J genes are TRBV27 and TRBJ1-1, with unresolved D. Germline values: CDR1 MNHEY, CDR2 SMNVEV (reference sequence). V lost 6 bases, J lost 5 bases, and 13 bases lay in between. The CDR3 totals 13 residues. This chain's CDR3 is CASSLQFHTEAFF. The CDR3 DNA is TGTGCCAGCAGCCTGCAGTTTCATACTGAAGCTTTCTTT.

The sample holds many counts of this clonotype. The chain employs TRBV28 and TRBJ1-1, with D unclear. CDR3 size: 14 residues. The germline V gene encodes CDR1 MDHEN and CDR2 SYDVKM. The V gene lost 6 bases and the J gene lost 5 bases, with 16 bases spanning the gap. CDR3 bases: TGTGCCAGCAGATCCATGACCAGAAGAACTGAAGCTTTCTTT. As protein: CASRSMTRRTEAFF.

The sample holds many counts of this clonotype. One end of the junction is discordant with germline, which a read error may explain. V gene TRBV12-3 or TRBV12-4 combines with J gene TRBJ2-5, with D possibly matching TRBD1 (5 bases). CDR3 size: 13 residues. CDR3 nucleotides: TGTGCCAGCAGCCAGGAACAGGAAGAGGCCCAGTACTTC. Encoded protein: CASSQEQEEAQYF.

In its sample, this clonotype was seen many times. The V gene is TRBV12-3 or TRBV12-4, the J gene TRBJ2-7, with D perhaps assigned TRBD1 or TRBD2 (5 bases each). CDR3 length: 13 residues. Trimming pared 5 bases from V and 7 bases from J, leaving 15 bases between. CDR3 DNA sequence: TGTGCCAGCAGTATGCAGGGCTCGGGGGAGCAGTACTTC. Protein sequence: CASSMQGSGEQYF.